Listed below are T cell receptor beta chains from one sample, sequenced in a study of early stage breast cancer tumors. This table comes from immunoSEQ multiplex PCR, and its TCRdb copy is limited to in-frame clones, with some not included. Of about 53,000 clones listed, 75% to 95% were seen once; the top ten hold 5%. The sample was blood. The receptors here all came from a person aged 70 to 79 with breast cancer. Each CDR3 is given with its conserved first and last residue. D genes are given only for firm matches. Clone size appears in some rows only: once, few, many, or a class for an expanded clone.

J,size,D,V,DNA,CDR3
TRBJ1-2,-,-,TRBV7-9,TGTGCCAGCAGCCCGCGGGGCATTCTCTATGGCTACACCTTC,CASSPRGILYGYTF
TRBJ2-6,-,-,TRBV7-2,TGTGCCAGCAGCTCCGAGGAGACAGGAGCCAGCTCTGGGGCCAACGTCCTGACTTTC,CASSSEETGASSGANVLTF
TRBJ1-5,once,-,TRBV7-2,TGTGCCAGCAGCTACCACAGAAATCAGCCCCAGCATTTT,CASSYHRNQPQHF
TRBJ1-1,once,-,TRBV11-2,TGTGCCAGCAGCCGACTTCAGGGGTTAAACACTGAAGCTTTCTTT,CASSRLQGLNTEAFF
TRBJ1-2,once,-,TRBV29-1,TGCAGCGTTGTTATCCAGGGGTTGGTCGAGGGCTACACCTTC,CSVVIQGLVEGYTF
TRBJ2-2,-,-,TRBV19,TGTGCCAGTTCTAGAGCGAACACCGGGGAGCTGTTTTTT,CASSRANTGELFF
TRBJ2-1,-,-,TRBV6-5,TGTGCCAGCAGTTCACGGAGGTGGGGTACGTTCTTC,CASSSRRWGTFF
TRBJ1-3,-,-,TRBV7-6,TGTGCCAGCAGCTCCCGTCGCTCTGGAAACACCATATATTTT,CASSSRRSGNTIYF
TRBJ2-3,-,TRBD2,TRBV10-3,TGTGCCATTGTAGCGGGGGCCACCCCGGCAGATACGCAGTATTTT,CAIVAGATPADTQYF
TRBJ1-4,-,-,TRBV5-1,TGCGCCAGCAGCTCCACAGTGACAATAAATGAAAAACTGTTTTTT,CASSSTVTINEKLFF
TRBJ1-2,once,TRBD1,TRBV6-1,TGTGCCAGCAGTGTGACATCTGACAGGGGCCCTTATGGCTACACCTTC,CASSVTSDRGPYGYTF
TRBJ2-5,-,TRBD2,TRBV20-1,TGCACCGCGACTAGCGGGGAGACCCAGTACTTC,CTATSGETQYF
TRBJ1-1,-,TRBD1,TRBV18,TGTGCCAGCTCGCCTTCCAGGGGGCGCGTCACTGAAGCTTTCTTT,CASSPSRGRVTEAFF
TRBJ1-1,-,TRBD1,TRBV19,TGTGCCAGTAGTATAGTGGAGGGGGCCACTGAAGCTTTCTTT,CASSIVEGATEAFF
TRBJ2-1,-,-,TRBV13,TGTGCCAGCAGCTCCAGACAGAATCGCAATGAGCAGTTCTTC,CASSSRQNRNEQFF
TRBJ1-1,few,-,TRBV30,TGTGCCTGGAGTGTATACGGGAACACTGAAGCTTTCTTT,CAWSVYGNTEAFF
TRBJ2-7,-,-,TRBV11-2,TGTGCCACCGCCGTGGTGGGGCCTTACGAGCAGTACTTC,CATAVVGPYEQYF